The 27 T cell receptor beta chains below were found in one sample sequenced in a study of T cells in Graves' hyperthyroidism and ophthalmopathy. It was RNA transcripts that yielded the amplified TCR beta CDR3 regions. In the first-round RT-PCR of the TCR CDR3, the HTBI primer set was used. Each CDR3 protein is one row after TCRdb ran MiXCR on the multiplex PCR reads. The sample lists around 500,000 distinct CDR3 sequences, about 20% occurring once. The sequenced sample was blood. The receptors were sampled from a woman aged 70-85 years with Graves' ophthalmopathy.

This clonotype appeared a few times. The V gene is TRBV18, the J gene TRBJ1-5, with 10 bases matching TRBD1. Germline trimming cut 0 bases from V and 4 bases from J; bases unmatched to any gene: 3. The CDR3 totals 16 residues. The germline V gene encodes CDR1 KGHSH and CDR2 LQKENI. The CDR3 coding sequence is TGTGCCAGCTCACCACCGGGACAGGGGATTAATCAGCCCCAGCATTTT. Encoded protein: CASSPPGQGINQPQHF.

The chain uses TRBV19 and TRBJ1-1; D is perhaps TRBD1 (5 bases). CDR3 length: 14 amino acids. The germline V gene has CDR1 LNHDA and CDR2 SQIVND (reference sequence). V lost 5 bases and J 1 base, leaving 11 bases between the germline ends. CDR3 region: CASSFPGANTEAFF. In DNA form, the CDR3 reads TGTGCCAGTAGTTTCCCCGGGGCGAACACTGAAGCTTTCTTT.

This clonotype was seen only once. CDR3 nucleotides: TGTGCCAGCAGCCGTCGGGCTAGCGGGAGGGCAAAGAACACCGGGGAGCTGTTTTTT. Translated: CASSRRASGRAKNTGELFF. This chain uses TRBV9 with TRBJ2-2; TRBD2 matches 12 bases. There are 19 residues in the CDR3. J lost 1 base, V lost 4 bases, and 11 bases had no gene match. Germline CDR1 and CDR2: SGDLS and YYNGEE.

This sequence joins TRBV27 and TRBJ1-3, with a tentative D call TRBD1 (5 bases). Germline CDR1 reads MNHEY; CDR2 reads SMNVEV (reference sequence). This CDR3 spans 16 amino acids. V lost 3 bases and J 0 bases, leaving 12 bases between the germline ends. The CDR3 spells CASSFRGGDSGNTIYF. Here the CDR3 DNA reads TGTGCCAGCAGTTTTCGAGGAGGGGACTCTGGAAACACCATATATTTT.

This clonotype was observed many times. This chain joins TRBV2 and TRBJ1-2; D unresolved. Germline V lookup: CDR1 SNHLY, CDR2 FYNNEI. The CDR3 spans 13 residues. V was cut by 6 bases and J by 7 bases, with 15 bases left in between. CDR3 DNA: TGTGCCAGCAGCGAATCGGGGAGGAGTGGCTACACCTTC. Its translation is CASSESGRSGYTF.

This clonotype was counted a few times. The chain employs TRBV7-2 and TRBJ2-1; the D gene is possibly TRBD1 (5 bases). CDR3 length equals 13 residues. Germline V CDR1 and CDR2: SGHTA, FQGNSA. V was pared by 5 bases and J by 6 bases, with 11 bases between. This CDR3 reads CASSKDKINEQFF. The DNA for the CDR3 is TGTGCCAGCAGCAAGGACAAGATCAATGAGCAGTTCTTC. Based on the CDR3 plus reference TRBV7-2 and TRBJ2-1, the full variable domain is GAGVSQSPSNKVTEKGKDVELRCDPISGHTALYWYRQSLGQGLEFLIYFQGNSAPDKSGLPSDRFSAERTGGSVSTLTIQRTQQEDSAVYLCASSKDKINEQFFGPGTRLTVL.

Regarding this clonotype: A much larger clone differs by one base, so this may be a read error. This chain uses TRBV28 with TRBJ1-4, with D possibly TRBD1 on 5 matching bases. The V end lost 5 bases, the J end lost 2 bases, and 12 bases lay between the germline ends. Germline V gene data show CDR1 as MDHEN and CDR2 as SYDVKM. There are 15 residues in the CDR3. DNA of the CDR3: TGTGCCAGCAGTCAAGAGGGACTGACTAATGAAAAACTGTTTTTT. Translating gives CASSQEGLTNEKLFF.

The chain has TRBV18 and TRBJ1-1, with 8 nucleotides matching TRBD1. Germline values: CDR1 KGHSH, CDR2 LQKENI. This CDR3 is built from 15 residues. V shed 4 bases, J shed 3 bases, and the junction held 7 bases outside the gene matches. CDR3 DNA sequence: TGTGCCAGCTCACTTAGGACAGGGCTGGACACTGAAGCTTTCTTT. As protein: CASSLRTGLDTEAFF.

Details on this clonotype: A much larger clone differs by one base, so this may be a read error. The V call is TRBV20-1, the J call TRBJ1-5, with 10 bases lining up with TRBD1. The CDR3 has 15 amino acids. Germline V lookup: CDR1 DFQATT, CDR2 SNEGSKA (reference sequence). Trimming took 5 bases from V and 6 from J; bases not matched to a gene: 10. In DNA form, the CDR3 reads TGCAGTGCTTCCCAGGGACAGGGGTTTGGTCAGCCCCAGCATTTT. It is translated as CSASQGQGFGQPQHF.

The CDR3 is CASSVDGHRSYNEQFF. Here the CDR3 DNA reads TGTGCCAGCAGCGTAGACGGACACCGCTCCTACAATGAGCAGTTCTTC. The chain links TRBV9 to TRBJ2-1; D may be TRBD1 (5 bases). Between the trimmed V and J ends, which lost 0 bases and 0 bases, there was a span of 10 bases. The CDR3 covers 16 residues. Germline V CDR1 and CDR2: SGDLS, YYNGEE.

This clonotype has ten or more counts. The V and J genes are TRBV7-2 and TRBJ2-1; D unresolved. The germline V gene has CDR1 SGHTA and CDR2 FQGNSA. V lost 5 bases, J lost 9 bases, and 14 bases lay in between. CDR3 length equals 13 residues. DNA for the CDR3: TGTGCCAGCAGCCTGAGTGGCCCCGGTGAGCAGTTCTTC. It codes for CASSLSGPGEQFF.

The count of this clonotype is one. Lacking the conserved final phenylalanine or tryptophan, this CDR3 likely reflects a read error. V is TRBV5-1 and J is TRBJ1-1; 11 bases agree with TRBD1. The CDR3 has 13 amino acids. Germline CDR1 is SGHRS and CDR2 is YFSETQ. V lost 3 bases and J lost 11; bases outside the gene matches: 6. The CDR3 DNA sequence: TGCGCCAGCAGCTCGGGGACAGGGGGAGAGGCTTTCCTT. Encoded protein: CASSSGTGGEAFL.

In its sample, this clonotype was seen many times. This chain connects TRBV27 to TRBJ2-7, with D maybe TRBD2 (5 bases). Trimming took 6 bases from V and 7 from J, leaving 16 bases between them. The CDR3 extends over 13 amino acids. Germline loops: CDR1 MNHEY, CDR2 SMNVEV (reference sequence). The CDR3 region has the DNA TGTGCCAGCAGCCGTTATATAGGAGGAGAGCAGTACTTC. Translating gives CASSRYIGGEQYF.

Notes on this clonotype: A much larger clone lies one base from this, so it may be a read error. The gene calls are TRBV6-1 and TRBJ1-1; D is unclear. Trimming pared 8 bases from V and 1 base from J, leaving 14 bases between. Germline lookup yields CDR1 MNHNS and CDR2 SASEGT. The CDR3 totals 14 residues. The CDR3 DNA follows: TGTGCCAGCGGGAAGCAGTGGGGGAACACTGAAGCTTTCTTT. Encoded protein: CASGKQWGNTEAFF.

This clonotype was found a few times. The chain couples TRBV19 to TRBJ1-1, with no clear D. The germline CDR1 and CDR2 sequences are LNHDA and SQIVND (reference sequence). CDR3 size: 13 residues. V was clipped by 5 bases and J by 6 bases, with 13 bases between them. In DNA form, the CDR3 reads TGTGCCAGTAGTCCAACTACGATATCTGAAGCTTTCTTT. The encoded protein is CASSPTTISEAFF.

This clonotype was observed a few times. J is TRBJ1-1 and V is TRBV3-1; TRBD1 aligns across 7 bases. The V segment lost 0 bases and the J segment 1 base; nucleotides outside the gene matches: 5. From germline, CDR1 is LGHDT and CDR2 YNNKEL (reference sequence). The CDR3 runs to 16 residues. In DNA form, the CDR3 reads TGTGCCAGCAGCCAAGATCAGGGGGTTGGGAACACTGAAGCTTTCTTT. Translated, it gives CASSQDQGVGNTEAFF.

The sample holds many counts of this clonotype. This rearrangement joins TRBV20-1 to TRBJ1-1; 7 bases align to TRBD1. V lost 3 bases, J lost 3 bases, and 7 bases stayed unmatched. Looked up from germline, CDR1 is DFQATT and CDR2 is SNEGSKA (reference sequence). CDR3 length: 14 residues. The CDR3 DNA is TGCAGTGCTAGTGAGGTAGGGGGCCACACTGAAGCTTTCTTT. It encodes CSASEVGGHTEAFF.

V and J are TRBV20-1 and TRBJ2-3; weak D call: TRBD2 (6 bases). CDR1 DFQATT and CDR2 SNEGSKA come from the germline V gene (reference sequence). This CDR3 has 15 residues. The V and J ends lost 6 bases and 2 bases respectively, with 18 bases between them. The CDR3 nucleotides are TGCAGTGCCCCGAGACCGGGACTTCACACAGATACGCAGTATTTT. It encodes CSAPRPGLHTDTQYF.

This chain connects TRBV7-9 to TRBJ2-3, with D perhaps matching TRBD1 or TRBD2 (5 bases each). Germline V gene sequence: CDR1 SEHNR, CDR2 FQNEAQ (reference sequence). V was shortened by 8 bases and J by 5 bases, with 20 bases between the two germline ends. The CDR3 totals 15 residues. The CDR3 is CASGLFRDPIDTQYF. Here the CDR3 DNA reads TGTGCCAGCGGTTTATTTCGGGACCCCATAGATACGCAGTATTTT.

This clonotype was observed a few times. The chain joins TRBV6-1 to TRBJ1-1; possibly TRBD1 for D (6 bases). The CDR3 consists of 14 residues. The germline V gene encodes CDR1 MNHNS and CDR2 SASEGT. The V end was cut by 6 bases, the J end by 1 base, with 12 bases between. Written as DNA, the CDR3 is TGTGCCAGCAGAAAAACAGGGCAGAACACTGAAGCTTTCTTT. The encoded protein is CASRKTGQNTEAFF.

This sequence joins TRBV6-5 and TRBJ1-4, with D perhaps TRBD1 (5 bases). The CDR3 runs to 14 residues. V lost 2 bases and J 10 bases, leaving 14 bases between the germline ends. Germline CDR1 is MNHEY and CDR2 is SVGAGI. CDR3 residues: CASSYSQGAGKLFF. CDR3 nucleotide sequence: TGTGCCAGCAGTTACAGTCAGGGAGCAGGAAAACTGTTTTTT.

This clonotype turned up a few times. This chain uses TRBV27 with TRBJ2-2; 9 bases map to TRBD1. V dropped 1 base and J dropped 3; count of bases not matched to a gene: 3. The CDR3 extends over 16 amino acids. Germline loops: CDR1 MNHEY, CDR2 SMNVEV (reference sequence). The CDR3 nucleotides are TGTGCCAGCAGTTTATGGGACAGGGTGGACACCGGGGAGCTGTTTTTT. It specifies CASSLWDRVDTGELFF.

This clonotype has a handful of counts. Germline and junction disagree at one end, which may indicate a read error. V gene TRBV20-1 combines with J gene TRBJ2-2; tentatively, D is TRBD2 (5 bases). CDR3 length: 13 residues. CDR1 DFQATT and CDR2 SNEGSKA come from the germline V gene (reference sequence). This CDR3 is CSASRGNTGELCF. CDR3 DNA sequence: TGCAGTGCTAGTCGGGGAAACACCGGGGAGCTGTGTTTT.

This clonotype was seen only a few times. The chain joins TRBV6-1 to TRBJ2-7; TRBD1 or TRBD2 may be the D gene (5 bases each). CDR3 size: 16 residues. V lost 6 bases and J 5 bases, leaving 23 bases between the germline ends. Germline V lookup: CDR1 MNHNS, CDR2 SASEGT. The CDR3 is CASSHPGAVRSDEQYF. DNA of the CDR3: TGTGCCAGCAGCCACCCCGGGGCAGTCCGGTCCGACGAGCAGTACTTC.

This chain connects TRBV5-6 to TRBJ2-6; D possibly corresponds to TRBD2 (6 bases). CDR3 length equals 16 residues. Trimming took 3 bases from V and 5 from J, leaving 15 bases between them. Germline V gene lookup returns CDR1 SGHDT and CDR2 YYEEEE. The CDR3 sequence is CASSSGLTDRANVLTF. The CDR3 bases are TGTGCCAGCAGCTCGGGACTCACAGATCGGGCCAACGTCCTGACTTTC.

The chain is built from TRBV7-2 and TRBJ2-7, with a weak D call TRBD2 (6 bases). From germline, CDR1 is SGHTA and CDR2 FQGNSA. CDR3 length: 14 residues. V shed 8 bases and J shed 2 bases, with 16 bases lying between them. This CDR3 reads CASSRRGYTYEQYF. Written as DNA, the CDR3 is TGTGCCAGCTCACGGAGGGGCTATACCTACGAGCAGTACTTC.

V is TRBV7-9 and J is TRBJ2-3, with D perhaps assigned TRBD1 or TRBD2 (6 bases each). Germline V gene data show CDR1 as SEHNR and CDR2 as FQNEAQ (reference sequence). The V and J ends lost 4 bases and 2 bases respectively, with 16 bases between them. The CDR3 consists of 16 residues. The CDR3 loop is CASSSRWGDTTDTQYF. The CDR3 region has the DNA TGTGCCAGCAGCTCGAGATGGGGGGACACCACAGATACGCAGTATTTT.